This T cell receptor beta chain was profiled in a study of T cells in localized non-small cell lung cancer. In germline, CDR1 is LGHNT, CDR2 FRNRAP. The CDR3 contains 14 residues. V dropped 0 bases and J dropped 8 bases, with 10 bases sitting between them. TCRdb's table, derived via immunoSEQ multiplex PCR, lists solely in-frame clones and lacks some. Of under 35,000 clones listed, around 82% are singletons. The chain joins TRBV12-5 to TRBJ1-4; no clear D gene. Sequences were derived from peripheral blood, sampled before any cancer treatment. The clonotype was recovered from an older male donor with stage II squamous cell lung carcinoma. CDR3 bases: TGTGCTAGTGGTTTGGTAGGACCGAGCGAAAAACTGTTTTTT. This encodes CASGLVGPSEKLFF.